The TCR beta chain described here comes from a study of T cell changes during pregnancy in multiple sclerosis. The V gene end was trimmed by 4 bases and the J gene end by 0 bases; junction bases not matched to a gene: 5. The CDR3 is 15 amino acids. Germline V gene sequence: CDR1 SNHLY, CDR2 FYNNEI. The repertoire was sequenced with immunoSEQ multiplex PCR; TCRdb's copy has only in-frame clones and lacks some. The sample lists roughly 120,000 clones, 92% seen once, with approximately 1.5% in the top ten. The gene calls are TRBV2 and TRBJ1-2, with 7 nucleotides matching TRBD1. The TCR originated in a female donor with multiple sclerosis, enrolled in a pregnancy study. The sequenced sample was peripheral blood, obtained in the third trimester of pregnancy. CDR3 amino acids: CASSAGQSPNYGYTF. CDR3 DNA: TGTGCCAGCAGTGCGGGACAGAGCCCTAACTATGGCTACACCTTC.